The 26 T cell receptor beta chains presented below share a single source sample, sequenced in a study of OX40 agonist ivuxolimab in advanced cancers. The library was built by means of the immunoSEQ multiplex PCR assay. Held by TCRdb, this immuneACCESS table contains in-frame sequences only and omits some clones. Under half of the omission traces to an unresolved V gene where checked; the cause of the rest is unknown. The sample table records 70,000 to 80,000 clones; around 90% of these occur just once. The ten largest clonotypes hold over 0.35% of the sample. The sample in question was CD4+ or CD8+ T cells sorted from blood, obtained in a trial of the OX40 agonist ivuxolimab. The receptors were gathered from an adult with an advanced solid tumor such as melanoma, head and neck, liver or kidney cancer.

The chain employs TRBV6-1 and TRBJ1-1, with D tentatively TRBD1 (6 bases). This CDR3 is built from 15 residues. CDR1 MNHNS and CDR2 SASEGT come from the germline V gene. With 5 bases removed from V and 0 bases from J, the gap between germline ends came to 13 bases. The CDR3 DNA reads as TGTGCCAGCAGTATACAATCAGGGGTGAACACTGAAGCTTTCTTT. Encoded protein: CASSIQSGVNTEAFF.

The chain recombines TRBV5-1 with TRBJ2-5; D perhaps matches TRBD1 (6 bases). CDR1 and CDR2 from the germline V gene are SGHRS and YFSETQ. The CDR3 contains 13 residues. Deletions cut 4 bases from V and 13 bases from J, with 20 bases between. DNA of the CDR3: TGCGCCAGCAGCCAGAACGAACAGGGTGGGCGGTACTTC. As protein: CASSQNEQGGRYF.

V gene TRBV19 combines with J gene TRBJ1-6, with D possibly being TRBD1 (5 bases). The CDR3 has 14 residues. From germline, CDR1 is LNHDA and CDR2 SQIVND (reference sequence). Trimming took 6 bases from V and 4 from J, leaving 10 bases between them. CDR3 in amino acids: CASRVGPYNSPLHF. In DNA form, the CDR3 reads TGTGCCAGTAGAGTGGGACCATATAATTCACCCCTCCACTTT.

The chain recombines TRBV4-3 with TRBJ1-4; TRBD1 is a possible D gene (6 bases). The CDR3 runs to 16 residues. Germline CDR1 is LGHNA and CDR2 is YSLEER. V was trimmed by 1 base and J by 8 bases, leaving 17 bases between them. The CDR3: CASSQGVQGRGEKLFF. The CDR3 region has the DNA TGCGCCAGCAGCCAAGGGGTCCAGGGGAGGGGCGAAAAACTGTTTTTT.

The CDR3 here is CASATGAYGYTF. In DNA, the CDR3 is TGTGCCAGCGCGACGGGTGCCTATGGCTACACCTTC. This chain joins TRBV6-5 and TRBJ1-2; D remains ambiguous. This CDR3 has 12 residues. Germline V CDR1 and CDR2: MNHEY, SVGAGI. V was pared by 8 bases and J by 4 bases, with 11 bases between.

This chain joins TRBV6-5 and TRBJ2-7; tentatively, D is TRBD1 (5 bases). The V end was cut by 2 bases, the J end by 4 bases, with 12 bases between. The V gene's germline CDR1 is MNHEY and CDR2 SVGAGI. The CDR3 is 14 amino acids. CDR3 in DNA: TGTGCCAGCAGTTACGGGGCTAGACCATACGAGCAGTACTTC. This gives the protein CASSYGARPYEQYF.

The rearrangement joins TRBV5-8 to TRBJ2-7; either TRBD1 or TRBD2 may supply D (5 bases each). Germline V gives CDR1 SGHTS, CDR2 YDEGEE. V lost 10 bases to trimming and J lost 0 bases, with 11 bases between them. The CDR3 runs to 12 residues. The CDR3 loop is CASAGSSYEQYF. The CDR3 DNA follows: TGTGCCTCGGCAGGGAGCTCCTACGAGCAGTACTTC.

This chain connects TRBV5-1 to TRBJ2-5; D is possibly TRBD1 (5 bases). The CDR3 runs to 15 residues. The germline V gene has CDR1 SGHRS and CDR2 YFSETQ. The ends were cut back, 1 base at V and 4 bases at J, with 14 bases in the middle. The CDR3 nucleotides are TGCGCCAGCAGCTTGTTGCTCCAGGGCCCAGAGACCCAGTACTTC. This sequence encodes CASSLLLQGPETQYF. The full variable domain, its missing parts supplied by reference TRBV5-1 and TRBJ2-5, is KAGVTQTPRYLIKTRGQQVTLSCSPISGHRSVSWYQQTPGQGLQFLFEYFSETQRNKGNFPGRFSGRQFSNSRSEMNVSTLELGDSALYLCASSLLLQGPETQYFGPGTRLLVL.

CDR3 protein: CASSERVGMNTEAFF. As DNA, the CDR3 is TGTGCCAGCAGTGAGAGGGTGGGGATGAACACTGAAGCTTTCTTT. The chain employs TRBV6-1 and TRBJ1-1; no firm D call. Germline CDR1 is MNHNS and CDR2 is SASEGT. The CDR3 runs to 15 residues. The V gene lost 3 bases and the J gene lost 0 bases, with 11 bases spanning the gap.

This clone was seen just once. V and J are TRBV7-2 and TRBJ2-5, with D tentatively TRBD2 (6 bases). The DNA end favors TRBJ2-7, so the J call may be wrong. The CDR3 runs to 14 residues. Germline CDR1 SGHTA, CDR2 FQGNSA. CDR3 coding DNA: TGTGCCAGCAGCTTAGGCGGGGCACACTACGAGCAGTACTTC. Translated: CASSLGGAHYEQYF.

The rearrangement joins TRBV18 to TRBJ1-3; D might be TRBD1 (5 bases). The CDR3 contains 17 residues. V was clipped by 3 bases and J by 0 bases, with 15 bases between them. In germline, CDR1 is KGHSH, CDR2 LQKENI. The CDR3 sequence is CASSPGTVLSSGNTIYF. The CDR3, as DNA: TGTGCCAGCTCACCGGGGACGGTACTGAGCTCTGGAAACACCATATATTTT.

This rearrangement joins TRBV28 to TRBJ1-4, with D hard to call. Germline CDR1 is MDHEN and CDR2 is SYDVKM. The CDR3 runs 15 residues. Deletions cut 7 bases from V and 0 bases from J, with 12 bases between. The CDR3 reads CASTSTGSTNEKLFF. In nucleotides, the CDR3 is TGTGCCAGCACCTCTACGGGGTCAACTAATGAAAAACTGTTTTTT. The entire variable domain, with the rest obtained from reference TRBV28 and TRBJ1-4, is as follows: DVKVTQSSRYLVKRTGEKVFLECVQDMDHENMFWYRQDPGLGLRLIYFSYDVKMKEKGDIPEGYSVSREKKERFSLILESASTNQTSMYLCASTSTGSTNEKLFFGSGTQLSVL.

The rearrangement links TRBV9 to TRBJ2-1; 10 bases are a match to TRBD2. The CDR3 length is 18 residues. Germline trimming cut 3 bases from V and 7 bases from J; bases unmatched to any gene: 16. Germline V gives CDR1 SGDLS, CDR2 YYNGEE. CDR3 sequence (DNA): TGTGCCAGCAGCGCTCGGGTGGCTAGCGGGAGTAAACGGAATGAGCAGTTCTTC. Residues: CASSARVASGSKRNEQFF.

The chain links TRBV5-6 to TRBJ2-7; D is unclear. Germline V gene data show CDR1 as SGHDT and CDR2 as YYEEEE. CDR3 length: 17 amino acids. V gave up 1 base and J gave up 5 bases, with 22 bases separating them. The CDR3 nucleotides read TGTGCCAGCAGCTTGCTAGTTGGGCAGACCGGGCTACACGAGCAGTACTTC. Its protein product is CASSLLVGQTGLHEQYF.

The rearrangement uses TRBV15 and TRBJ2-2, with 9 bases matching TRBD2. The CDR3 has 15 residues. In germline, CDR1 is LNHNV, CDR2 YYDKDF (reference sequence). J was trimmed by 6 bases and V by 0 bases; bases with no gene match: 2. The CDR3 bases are TGTGCCACCAGCAGAGATCGCGGGAGGGCCGGGGAGCTGTTTTTT. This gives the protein CATSRDRGRAGELFF.

CDR3 sequence (DNA): TGTGCCACCAGCAGAGACCCTGTCGGGATGAATAATTCACCCCTCCACTTT. It encodes CATSRDPVGMNNSPLHF. The rearrangement links TRBV15 to TRBJ1-6; no definite D call. The CDR3 totals 17 residues. Trimming removed 0 bases at V and 5 bases at J, with 14 bases between. Germline CDR1 and CDR2: LNHNV and YYDKDF (reference sequence). Complete variable domain (other parts from reference TRBV15 and TRBJ1-6): DAMVIQNPRYQVTQFGKPVTLSCSQTLNHNVMYWYQQKSSQAPKLLFHYYDKDFNNEADTPDNFQSRRPNTSFCFLDIRSPGLGDTAMYLCATSRDPVGMNNSPLHFGNGTRLTVT.

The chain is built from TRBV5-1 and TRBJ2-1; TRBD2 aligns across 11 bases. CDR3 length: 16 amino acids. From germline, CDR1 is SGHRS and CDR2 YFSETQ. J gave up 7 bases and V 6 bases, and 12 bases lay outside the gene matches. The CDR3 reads CASTSTVAGGRNEQFF. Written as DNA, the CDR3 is TGCGCCAGCACTTCTACTGTAGCGGGAGGGCGGAATGAGCAGTTCTTC.

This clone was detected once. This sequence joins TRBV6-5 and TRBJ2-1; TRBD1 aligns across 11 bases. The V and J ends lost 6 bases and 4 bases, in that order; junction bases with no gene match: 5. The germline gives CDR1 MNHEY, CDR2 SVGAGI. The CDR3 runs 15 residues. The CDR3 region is CASRQGQGVYNEQFF. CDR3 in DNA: TGTGCCAGCAGACAGGGACAGGGGGTTTACAATGAGCAGTTCTTC.

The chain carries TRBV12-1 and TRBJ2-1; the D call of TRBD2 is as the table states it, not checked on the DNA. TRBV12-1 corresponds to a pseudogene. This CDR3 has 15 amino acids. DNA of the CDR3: TGTGCCAGCAGCTTTTATGCTATGAACTACAATGAGCAGTTCTTC. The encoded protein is CASSFYAMNYNEQFF.

DNA of the CDR3: TGCAGCGGCGACAGGGGTCGGGAGACCCAGTACTTC. It yields the protein CSGDRGRETQYF. The gene calls are TRBV29-1 and TRBJ2-5; 8 bases match TRBD1. The CDR3 totals 12 residues. V lost 7 bases, J lost 5 bases, and 6 bases stayed unmatched. The V gene's germline CDR1 is SQVTM and CDR2 ANQGSEA.

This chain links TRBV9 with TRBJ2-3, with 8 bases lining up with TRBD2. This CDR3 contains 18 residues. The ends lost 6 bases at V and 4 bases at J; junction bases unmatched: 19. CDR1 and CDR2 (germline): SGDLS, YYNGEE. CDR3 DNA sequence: TGTGCCAGCACCCCCTCGGGGGTAGCGGGATCTTCAGCAGATACGCAGTATTTT. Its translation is CASTPSGVAGSSADTQYF.

CDR3 coding DNA: TGTGCCAGTAGTAACCCGCCGGGACAGGGAACAAGCCTTTATAGCAATCAGCCCCAGCATTTT. This gives the protein CASSNPPGQGTSLYSNQPQHF. The chain combines TRBV19 with TRBJ1-5; the match to TRBD1 covers 9 bases. The CDR3 runs 21 residues. CDR1 is LNHDA and CDR2 is SQIVND in the germline V gene (reference sequence). The J segment lost 0 bases and the V segment lost 4 bases, leaving 19 bases of the junction unmatched.

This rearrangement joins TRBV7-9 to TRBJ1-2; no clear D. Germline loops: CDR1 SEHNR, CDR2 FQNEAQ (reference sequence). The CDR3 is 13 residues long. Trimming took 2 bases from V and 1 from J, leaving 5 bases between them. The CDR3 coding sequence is TGTGCCAGCAGCTTACAGGTTAACTATGGCTACACCTTC. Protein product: CASSLQVNYGYTF.

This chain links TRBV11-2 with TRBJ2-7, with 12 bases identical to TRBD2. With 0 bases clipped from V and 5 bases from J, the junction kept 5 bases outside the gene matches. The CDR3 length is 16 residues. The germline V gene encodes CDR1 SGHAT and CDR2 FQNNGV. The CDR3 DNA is TGTGCCAGCAGCTTAGAGCTAGCGGGAGGGCCCCACGAGCAGTACTTC. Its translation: CASSLELAGGPHEQYF.

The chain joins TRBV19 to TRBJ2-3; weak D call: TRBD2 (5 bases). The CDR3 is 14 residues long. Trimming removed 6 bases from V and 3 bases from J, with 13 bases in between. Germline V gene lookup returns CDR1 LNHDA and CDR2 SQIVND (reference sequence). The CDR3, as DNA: TGTGCCAGTAGGGAGGTAGGGCGGACAGATACGCAGTATTTT. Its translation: CASREVGRTDTQYF. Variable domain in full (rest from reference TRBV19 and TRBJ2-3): DGGITQSPKYLFRKEGQNVTLSCEQNLNHDAMYWYRQDPGQGLRLIYYSQIVNDFQKGDIAEGYSVSREKKESFPLTVTSAQKNPTAFYLCASREVGRTDTQYFGPGTRLTVL.

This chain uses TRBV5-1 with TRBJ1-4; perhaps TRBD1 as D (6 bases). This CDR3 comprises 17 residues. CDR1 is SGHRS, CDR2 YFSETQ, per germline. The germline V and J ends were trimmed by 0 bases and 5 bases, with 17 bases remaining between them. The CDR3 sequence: CASSLGGTTGRNEKLFF. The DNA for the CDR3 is TGCGCCAGCAGCTTGGGGGGGACGACAGGAAGAAATGAAAAACTGTTTTTT.